These 21 T cell receptor beta chains were sequenced from one sample in a study of blood T cells in healthy people across ages (dated by TCRdb to 2014 to 2015). Library preparation employed 5' RACE. Sequencing was carried out with an Illumina HiSeq 2500. A second PCR of roughly 6 to 11 cycles was run with a J-beta primer mix and a sample-barcoded 5' primer. Using fastp at Q25 and MiXCR, TCRdb reprocessed the public reads and kept productive beta chains. Each CDR3 protein appears once, grouped with its most common genes and DNA. The sample includes 800,000 to 1,300,000 distinct CDR3 sequences, with approximately 25% observed a single time. 0.65% to 0.75% of the sample comes from the top ten. The data also belong to a second study, concerning T cells of mothers and their children.

The sequencing sample was made of blood. The receptor source for this set is a girl aged 2 to 9 in good health.

This clonotype has just a few counts. The gene calls are TRBV6-4 and TRBJ1-6, with D perhaps TRBD1 (6 bases). Trimming stripped 1 base from V and 9 bases from J, with 10 bases between. The CDR3 has 14 amino acids. Germline CDR1 is MRHNA and CDR2 is SNTAGT. As DNA, the CDR3 is TGTGCCAGCAGTGACTTACCAGGGGCTTCACCCCTCCACTTT. This gives the protein CASSDLPGASPLHF.

The table lists this clonotype with a few counts. This chain uses TRBV27 with TRBJ2-5; D is unclear. Germline V gene sequence: CDR1 MNHEY, CDR2 SMNVEV (reference sequence). V was cut by 1 base and J by 5 bases, with 14 bases left in between. CDR3 size: 15 residues. The CDR3 is CASSLFLGQEETQYF. Here the CDR3 DNA reads TGTGCCAGCAGTTTATTCCTAGGGCAGGAGGAGACCCAGTACTTC.

To note about this clonotype: The junction shows a germline mismatch at one end, possibly a read error. The chain employs TRBV29-1 and TRBJ1-1; D ambiguous. The CDR3 consists of 13 residues. Per germline, CDR1 SQVTM and CDR2 ANQGSEA. The CDR3 sequence is CSVTDGMNAEAFF. CDR3 sequence (DNA): TGCAGCGTTACGGACGGTATGAACGCTGAAGCTTTCTTT.

The chain is built from TRBV28 and TRBJ2-5, with D uncertain. The end of the DNA is better explained by TRBJ2-1, so the J call may be wrong. This CDR3 contains 11 residues. CDR1 and CDR2 from the germline V gene are MDHEN and SYDVKM. The CDR3 region is CASRGIYEQFF. DNA for the CDR3: TGTGCCAGCAGGGGGATCTATGAGCAGTTCTTC.

The chain is built from TRBV5-1 and TRBJ1-1, with D tentatively TRBD1 (6 bases). CDR3 length equals 13 residues. Trimming pared 4 bases from V and 7 bases from J, leaving 14 bases between. Germline V lookup: CDR1 SGHRS, CDR2 YFSETQ. CDR3 sequence: CASSEGRGREAFF. The CDR3 DNA follows: TGCGCCAGCAGCGAGGGGCGGGGGCGTGAAGCTTTCTTT. The variable domain in full, completed from reference TRBV5-1 and TRBJ1-1, reads KAGVTQTPRYLIKTRGQQVTLSCSPISGHRSVSWYQQTPGQGLQFLFEYFSETQRNKGNFPGRFSGRQFSNSRSEMNVSTLELGDSALYLCASSEGRGREAFFGQGTRLTVV.

This clonotype was detected only a few times. V and J are TRBV29-1 and TRBJ1-2, with TRBD1 matching 9 bases. The junction had 12 bases not matched to a gene; V was cut back by 1 base and J by 6 bases. The CDR3 contains 16 residues. Germline CDR1 and CDR2: SQVTM and ANQGSEA. In nucleotides, the CDR3 is TGCAGCGTTGAAGCACCCGGGACAGGGATGATTCATGGCTACACCTTC. Residues: CSVEAPGTGMIHGYTF.

This chain uses TRBV5-1 with TRBJ1-2; no definite D call. This CDR3 spans 15 amino acids. Germline CDR1 is SGHRS and CDR2 is YFSETQ. V gave up 0 bases and J gave up 0 bases, with 9 bases separating them. The DNA of the CDR3 is TGCGCCAGCAGCTTGGAGGACCAAGCTAACTATGGCTACACCTTC. Translated, it gives CASSLEDQANYGYTF.

This clonotype appeared a few times. The chain combines TRBV4-2 with TRBJ1-1; D not resolved. Deletions cut 4 bases from V and 4 bases from J, with 16 bases between. Germline values: CDR1 LGHNA, CDR2 YNFKEQ. The CDR3 covers 15 residues. Here the CDR3 reads CASSRDWADFTEAFF. The CDR3 nucleotides read TGTGCCAGCAGCCGAGATTGGGCGGATTTCACTGAAGCTTTCTTT.

This clonotype was found a few times. The chain uses TRBV12-3 or TRBV12-4 and TRBJ2-1; 9 nucleotides agree with TRBD2. V dropped 6 bases and J dropped 7; count of bases not matched to a gene: 10. The CDR3 is 15 residues long. The CDR3 DNA is TGTGCCAGCAGGCCCCCTGCGGGGGGGAGGAATGAGCAGTTCTTC. The encoded protein is CASRPPAGGRNEQFF.

The chain joins TRBV14 to TRBJ1-1; D is possibly TRBD1 (5 bases). Germline V CDR1 and CDR2: SGHDN, FVKESK. The CDR3 runs 14 residues. The V end lost 0 bases, the J end lost 11 bases, and 16 bases lay between the germline ends. CDR3: CASSQESLGVQAFF. The CDR3 DNA is TGTGCCAGCAGCCAAGAGAGTTTGGGGGTGCAGGCTTTCTTT.

On this clonotype itself: A much more abundant neighbour one base away suggests this may be a read error. The rearrangement links TRBV7-2 to TRBJ2-3; 14 positions agree with TRBD2. J gave up 4 bases and V 6 bases, and 3 bases lay outside the gene matches. This CDR3 is built from 15 residues. From germline, CDR1 is SGHTA and CDR2 FQGNSA. CDR3 amino acids: CTSSWTSGRSDTQYF. As DNA, the CDR3 is TGTACCAGCAGTTGGACTAGCGGGAGGTCAGATACGCAGTATTTT.

This clonotype was detected only a few times. V usage is TRBV29-1 and J usage is TRBJ1-2; D gene uncertain. V was clipped by 6 bases and J by 2 bases, with 22 bases between them. CDR3 length: 16 amino acids. In germline, CDR1 is SQVTM, CDR2 ANQGSEA. The CDR3 loop reads CSVTGGPRATNYGYTF. CDR3 DNA sequence: TGCAGCGTCACCGGAGGGCCAAGGGCAACCAACTATGGCTACACCTTC.

The gene calls are TRBV2 and TRBJ2-7; the D is unclear. The CDR3 spans 16 residues. Trimming took 4 bases from V and 1 from J, leaving 17 bases between them. Germline lookup yields CDR1 SNHLY and CDR2 FYNNEI. The CDR3 region has the DNA TGTGCCAGCAGTGCATATCTAGACCCAACTTCCTACGAGCAGTACTTC. Amino acids: CASSAYLDPTSYEQYF.

The chain joins TRBV20-1 to TRBJ2-3; 10 nucleotides align to TRBD2. The CDR3 is 15 amino acids. V was clipped by 6 bases and J by 1 base; unmatched bases: 7. The germline CDR1 and CDR2 sequences are DFQATT and SNEGSKA (reference sequence). The CDR3 sequence is CSAGALAGGTDTQYF. CDR3 DNA sequence: TGCAGTGCGGGGGCCCTAGCGGGAGGCACAGATACGCAGTATTTT.

The table lists this clonotype with a few counts. The CDR3 DNA reads TGTGCCACCAGTGATTACAGGCGCCATAGGGACAGTGAGCAGTTCTTC. The encoded protein is CATSDYRRHRDSEQFF. The chain links TRBV24-1 to TRBJ2-1; 7 positions match TRBD1. J lost 9 bases, V lost 2 bases, and 12 bases had no gene match. The length of the CDR3 is 16 residues. Germline CDR1 KGHDR, CDR2 SFDVKD.

The V call is TRBV7-2, the J call TRBJ1-3, with D possibly TRBD1 on 5 matching bases. V lost 1 base to trimming and J lost 4 bases, with 14 bases between them. The CDR3 runs to 16 residues. Per germline, CDR1 SGHTA and CDR2 FQGNSA. This CDR3 is CASSLEFGGVGNTIYF. CDR3 bases: TGTGCCAGCAGCTTAGAGTTCGGAGGGGTCGGAAACACCATATATTTT.

V gene TRBV12-5 combines with J gene TRBJ2-1; D remains ambiguous. V lost 3 bases and J 6 bases, leaving 12 bases between the germline ends. The CDR3 runs 14 residues. The germline CDR1 and CDR2 sequences are LGHNT and FRNRAP. Written as DNA, the CDR3 is TGTGCTAGTGGTTTAGCCTCCAGACCCAATGAGCAGTTCTTC. Translating gives CASGLASRPNEQFF.

This clonotype was counted only a few times. The chain couples TRBV12-3 or TRBV12-4 to TRBJ1-5; TRBD1 is a possible D gene (6 bases). CDR3 length equals 14 residues. The V gene lost 8 bases and the J gene lost 4 bases, with 15 bases spanning the gap. The DNA for the CDR3 is TGTGCCAGCCATCCACAGGGCACAAATCAGCCCCAGCATTTT. Its translation is CASHPQGTNQPQHF.

The sample holds a few counts of this clonotype. The CDR3 DNA sequence: TGCGCCAGCGGAGGGGGCTCTGGAAACACCATATATTTT. This sequence encodes CASGGGSGNTIYF. The genes are TRBV5-1 and TRBJ1-3; possible D gene TRBD1, 6 bases. Trimming left V 7 bases short and J 0 bases short, with 8 bases between. The CDR3 has 13 amino acids. Germline values: CDR1 SGHRS, CDR2 YFSETQ. Based on the CDR3 plus reference TRBV5-1 and TRBJ1-3, the full variable domain is KAGVTQTPRYLIKTRGQQVTLSCSPISGHRSVSWYQQTPGQGLQFLFEYFSETQRNKGNFPGRFSGRQFSNSRSEMNVSTLELGDSALYLCASGGGSGNTIYFGEGSWLTVV.

The chain employs TRBV11-2 and TRBJ2-2; perhaps TRBD2 as D (5 bases). Trimming stripped 1 base from V and 4 bases from J, with 10 bases between. In germline, CDR1 is SGHAT, CDR2 FQNNGV. The CDR3 spans 15 residues. The CDR3 spells CASSLGGFLTGELFF. The CDR3 nucleotides are TGTGCCAGCAGCTTAGGAGGGTTCCTCACCGGGGAGCTGTTTTTT. The complete variable domain, with remaining parts taken from reference TRBV11-2 and TRBJ2-2, reads EAGVAQSPRYKIIEKRQSVAFWCNPISGHATLYWYQQILGQGPKLLIQFQNNGVVDDSQLPKDRFSAERLKGVDSTLKIQPAKLEDSAVYLCASSLGGFLTGELFFGEGSRLTVL.

This clonotype came up a few times. The gene calls are TRBV18 and TRBJ1-2; weak D call: TRBD1 (5 bases). This CDR3 contains 14 residues. CDR1 and CDR2 (germline): KGHSH, LQKENI. Trimming removed 3 bases from V and 5 bases from J, with 13 bases in between. Here the CDR3 DNA reads TGTGCCAGCTCACCTTCGACAGAGTTTTATGGCTACACCTTC. Protein: CASSPSTEFYGYTF.